This is a list of T cell receptor beta chains from one sample in a study of shared clonotypes between healthy human individuals. TCRdb keeps only in-frame clones here, not all; method: immunoSEQ multiplex PCR. This table holds hundreds of thousands of clones, about 98% found once. Sample: naive CD8+ T cells sorted from blood. These TCRs come from a man aged 30 to 45 in good health. CDR3s include the opening cysteine and the closing phenylalanine or tryptophan. Each record gives: J gene, V gene, clone size, CDR3 protein. Not every row has a clone size; where given, it reads once, few, many or a size class.

j_call: TRBJ2-5
v_call: TRBV13
clone_size: NA
cdr3_aa: CASSLGLAGLETQYF

j_call: TRBJ2-1
v_call: TRBV29-1
clone_size: NA
cdr3_aa: CSAETPSYNEQFF

j_call: TRBJ2-5
v_call: TRBV25-1
clone_size: NA
cdr3_aa: CASSEYIEGGKTQYF

j_call: TRBJ1-2
v_call: TRBV6-5
clone_size: NA
cdr3_aa: CASSYQGHSDGYTF

j_call: TRBJ2-7
v_call: TRBV14
clone_size: once
cdr3_aa: CASSQEIIAGEDEQYF

j_call: TRBJ2-1
v_call: TRBV5-5
clone_size: NA
cdr3_aa: CASSLNNEQFF

j_call: TRBJ2-7
v_call: TRBV7-9
clone_size: NA
cdr3_aa: CASSHEVRDEQYF

j_call: TRBJ2-7
v_call: TRBV7-9
clone_size: NA
cdr3_aa: CASRPRDRVLEQYF

j_call: TRBJ2-5
v_call: TRBV11-1
clone_size: NA
cdr3_aa: CASSLGWLQDREFGETQYF

j_call: TRBJ2-7
v_call: TRBV9
clone_size: NA
cdr3_aa: CASSVASGSTYEQYF